A selection of T cell receptor beta chains follows, all from one sample in a study of blood T cell repertoires in COVID-19. Only in-frame clones appear in the TCRdb table, and some are missing; sequencing was by immunoSEQ multiplex PCR. There are 250,000 to 300,000 clones in the sample; just over 90% occur only once, and 2% to 2.5% lies in the top ten. Material: PBMCs or T cells enriched from blood (not recorded which). Receptor source: a middle-aged woman with acute COVID-19. Both conserved end residues are part of each CDR3. The D gene is left open where the match is weak. Not all rows give a size; the values are once, few, many and, for expanded clones, a class.

-,TRBJ1-2,-,TRBV2,TGTGCCAGCATCAAGGACAGTTCCTATGGCTACACCTTC,CASIKDSSYGYTF
-,TRBJ2-2,-,TRBV5-1,TGCGCCAGCAGCTTGCCGGGCGGGGAGCTGTTTTTT,CASSLPGGELFF
-,TRBJ2-1,TRBD2,TRBV11-3,TGTGCCAGCAGCTTAGGTAGCGGGAGCCGGCAGTTCTTC,CASSLGSGSRQFF
-,TRBJ2-3,TRBD2,TRBV27,TGTGCCAGCAGTCCACTAGCGGGGGGGGGCACAGATACGCAGTATTTT,CASSPLAGGGTDTQYF
many,TRBJ1-6,TRBD1,TRBV5-1,TGCGCCAGCAGCTTGGCGGGACAGGTATATTCACCCCTCCACTTT,CASSLAGQVYSPLHF
-,TRBJ1-1,-,TRBV12-5,TGTGCTAGTGCCCTCCTCAGGGTAACGGACACTGAAGCTTTCTTT,CASALLRVTDTEAFF
-,TRBJ1-2,-,TRBV13,TGTGCCAGCAGCTTAGGTCCCCTAGGAAGGATGGATGGCTACACCTTC,CASSLGPLGRMDGYTF
-,TRBJ2-1,TRBD2,TRBV2,TGTGCCAGCAGTCTAGCGGGCGGCTACAATGAGCAGTTCTTC,CASSLAGGYNEQFF
-,TRBJ2-1,TRBD2,TRBV5-1,TGCGCCAGCAGCTTGGGGACTAGCGGGGGGGCAAAGCAGTTCTTC,CASSLGTSGGAKQFF
-,TRBJ1-4,-,TRBV7-9,TGTGCCAGCAGCTTGACACAGGGTTTGAACGAAAAACTGTTTTTT,CASSLTQGLNEKLFF
-,TRBJ2-7,TRBD2,TRBV7-2,TGTGCCAGCAGCCTCGGGGCTGGCGGGAGGGTTTACGAGCAGTACTTC,CASSLGAGGRVYEQYF
-,TRBJ2-7,-,TRBV25-1,TGTGCCAGCAGTGAGGGGCACGAGCAGTACTTC,CASSEGHEQYF
-,TRBJ2-7,TRBD1,TRBV28,TGTGCCAGCAGAACCGGGACAGCAAGCTACGAGCAGTACTTC,CASRTGTASYEQYF
few,TRBJ1-3,-,TRBV30,TGTGCCTGGAGTGGAGGGGGTGGAAACACCATATATTTT,CAWSGGGGNTIYF
-,TRBJ1-2,TRBD1,TRBV28,TGTGCCAGCACCTCGACAGGGCCTAACTATGGCTACACCTTC,CASTSTGPNYGYTF
-,TRBJ2-7,TRBD2,TRBV5-1,TGCGCCAGCAGCCCTAGCGGGGGGACCTACGAGCAGTACTTC,CASSPSGGTYEQYF
-,TRBJ1-2,-,TRBV11-1,TGTGCCAGCAGCTTAAATCCAACAGCTAACTATGGCTACACCTTC,CASSLNPTANYGYTF
-,TRBJ2-3,-,TRBV11-3,TGTGCCAGCAGCCCCACCCCCCGGTTTGCGCAGTATTTT,CASSPTPRFAQYF
-,TRBJ2-7,-,TRBV19,TGTGCCAGTAGTCCTGGGGGGTCCTACGAGCAGTACTTC,CASSPGGSYEQYF
-,TRBJ2-1,TRBD2,TRBV9,TGTGCCAGCAGCGGGGGGATTGCGGGAGGGAACAATGAGCAGTTCTTC,CASSGGIAGGNNEQFF
-,TRBJ1-5,TRBD1,TRBV6-2/TRBV6-3,TGTGCCAGCAGTTATTCACAGGGGTGGCAGCCCCAGCATTTT,CASSYSQGWQPQHF
-,TRBJ2-1,TRBD1,TRBV10-3,TGTGCCATCAAATTGACAGGGGGCGTCTATGAGCAGTTCTTC,CAIKLTGGVYEQFF
-,TRBJ2-7,TRBD1,TRBV30,TGTGCCTGGAGGGGGGACAGGCGACGGGTGCAGTACTTC,CAWRGDRRRVQYF
-,TRBJ2-5,TRBD2,TRBV7-2,TGTGCCAGCAGCTTAGAACTTTCTAGCGGGGGGGCCCAAGAGACCCAGTACTTC,CASSLELSSGGAQETQYF
-,TRBJ1-2,-,TRBV5-6,TGTGCCAGCAGCTTGGGGACAGTGACTAACTATGGCTACACCTTC,CASSLGTVTNYGYTF
-,TRBJ2-4,TRBD2,TRBV28,TGTGCCAGCAGCCCCGCGGGGGGCCAGAAAAACATTCAGTACTTC,CASSPAGGQKNIQYF
-,TRBJ1-1,-,TRBV7-9,TGTGCCAGCAGCCGGGACATGTTGAACACTGAAGCTTTCTTT,CASSRDMLNTEAFF
-,TRBJ1-5,-,TRBV18,TGTGCCAGCTCACCAATTCAAGGAGACAATCAGCCCCAGCATTTT,CASSPIQGDNQPQHF
-,TRBJ1-2,-,TRBV7-9,TGTGCCAGCAGCTATGGACCCGGGGGGGGCTATGGCTACACCTTC,CASSYGPGGGYGYTF
once,TRBJ1-1,-,TRBV18,TGTGCCAGCTCATCAGACATCACTGAAGCTTTCTTT,CASSSDITEAFF
-,TRBJ2-3,TRBD1,TRBV14,TGTGCCAGCAGCCAAGAATGGACAGGAGTTACAGATACGCAGTATTTT,CASSQEWTGVTDTQYF
-,TRBJ2-5,TRBD2,TRBV5-1,TGCGCCAGCAGGCCCTTTAGCGGGGGGGAAGAGACCCAGTACTTC,CASRPFSGGEETQYF
-,TRBJ1-6,-,TRBV30,TGTGCCTGGAGTGAAGGCGGGGCCGGCTCACCCCTCCACTTT,CAWSEGGAGSPLHF
-,TRBJ2-5,-,TRBV7-8,TGTGCCAGCAGCCCAGGGATAGGAGTAGAGACCCAGTACTTC,CASSPGIGVETQYF
-,TRBJ2-3,-,TRBV29-1,TGCAGCGCCGACAGCTCGATGCAGTATTTT,CSADSSMQYF
-,TRBJ2-7,-,TRBV3-1/TRBV3-2,TGTGCCAGCAGCCGTGTTCCTAACGAGCAGTACTTC,CASSRVPNEQYF
-,TRBJ1-6,TRBD1,TRBV19,TGTGCCAGTAGTCTCGGACAGGGGGGTCGGTCACCCCTCCACTTT,CASSLGQGGRSPLHF
-,TRBJ1-1,TRBD1,TRBV30,TGTGCGGCGGGACAGACGAACACTGAAGCTTTCTTT,CAAGQTNTEAFF
once,TRBJ2-1,TRBD2,TRBV28,TGTGCCAGCAGTTTCCAAGGACTAGCGGGGGGGGTGACTTACAATGAGCAGTTCTTC,CASSFQGLAGGVTYNEQFF
-,TRBJ1-2,-,TRBV18,TGTGCCAGCTCACCACCGGGGCCTTCTAACTATGGCTACACCTTC,CASSPPGPSNYGYTF
-,TRBJ2-3,TRBD2,TRBV7-8,TGTGCCAGCAGCTCAGGGCTAGCGGCCAACACAGATACGCAGTATTTT,CASSSGLAANTDTQYF
-,TRBJ2-5,TRBD1,TRBV11-3,TGTGCCAGCAGCTCTAGGACAGGGGGCGTGGAGACCCAGTACTTC,CASSSRTGGVETQYF
-,TRBJ2-1,TRBD1,TRBV27,TGTGCCAGCAGTTCGGGACAGGCCAGGGGCAATGAGCAGTTCTTC,CASSSGQARGNEQFF
many,TRBJ2-1,TRBD2,TRBV3-1/TRBV3-2,TGTGCCAGCAGCCCCTTAGCGGGGGCTTACAGGGCAAATGAGCAGTTCTTC,CASSPLAGAYRANEQFF
-,TRBJ1-1,-,TRBV12-2,TGTGCAAGTCGCTTAGAGTACGGACTGTGTGAAGCTTTCTTT,CASRLEYGLCEAFF
-,TRBJ2-3,TRBD1,TRBV10-3,TGTGCCATCAGTGAGACAGGGGGCGGCAGCACAGATACGCAGTATTTT,CAISETGGGSTDTQYF
-,TRBJ1-2,-,TRBV5-1,TGCGCCAGCAGCTTGGGACAGACTTATGGCTACACCTTC,CASSLGQTYGYTF
-,TRBJ2-5,-,TRBV12-3/TRBV12-4,TGTGCCAGCACTCCGGGCGGGGAGACCCAGTACTTC,CASTPGGETQYF
-,TRBJ1-5,TRBD1,TRBV19,TGTGCCAGTAGCGACAGGGGTCAGCCCCAGCATTTT,CASSDRGQPQHF
once,TRBJ2-3,TRBD2,TRBV29-1,TGCAGCGTGGACCCGGGGGGGGCGGGAGGAATAGATACGCAGTATTTT,CSVDPGGAGGIDTQYF
-,TRBJ2-1,TRBD2,TRBV7-9,TGTGCCAGCAGCTCGTTCCGCGGGAGTAGGGACAATGAGCAGTTCTTC,CASSSFRGSRDNEQFF
-,TRBJ1-2,TRBD1,TRBV18,TGTGCCAGCTCACGACAGGGGGTCGACTATGGCTACACCTTC,CASSRQGVDYGYTF
-,TRBJ2-1,TRBD2,TRBV7-3,TGTGCCAGCAGCCTGTCGACTAGCGGGATGAGTGAGCAGTTCTTC,CASSLSTSGMSEQFF
-,TRBJ2-1,-,TRBV11-3,TGTGCCAGCAGCTTAGATGGAGGGAGAATCAATGAGCAGTTCTTC,CASSLDGGRINEQFF
-,TRBJ2-7,TRBD1,TRBV6-5,TGTGCCAGCAGTTCCCTAACAGGGGCCCACTACGAGCAGTACTTC,CASSSLTGAHYEQYF
once,TRBJ1-2,TRBD1,TRBV19,TGTGCCAGTAGTATTGGTACAGGGGTCGCTGGCTACACCTTC,CASSIGTGVAGYTF
-,TRBJ2-1,TRBD2,TRBV9,TGTGCCAGCACCCTGGGAAGCGGGAGTTTGGGCAATGAGCAGTTCTTC,CASTLGSGSLGNEQFF
-,TRBJ2-7,TRBD2,TRBV13,TGTGCCAGCAGCCGGGGGGGTGGTAGGTACTTC,CASSRGGGRYF
-,TRBJ2-7,TRBD2,TRBV6-5,TGTGCCAGCAGTTATCGCGCTAGCGGGGGCCCCTACGAGCAGTACTTC,CASSYRASGGPYEQYF